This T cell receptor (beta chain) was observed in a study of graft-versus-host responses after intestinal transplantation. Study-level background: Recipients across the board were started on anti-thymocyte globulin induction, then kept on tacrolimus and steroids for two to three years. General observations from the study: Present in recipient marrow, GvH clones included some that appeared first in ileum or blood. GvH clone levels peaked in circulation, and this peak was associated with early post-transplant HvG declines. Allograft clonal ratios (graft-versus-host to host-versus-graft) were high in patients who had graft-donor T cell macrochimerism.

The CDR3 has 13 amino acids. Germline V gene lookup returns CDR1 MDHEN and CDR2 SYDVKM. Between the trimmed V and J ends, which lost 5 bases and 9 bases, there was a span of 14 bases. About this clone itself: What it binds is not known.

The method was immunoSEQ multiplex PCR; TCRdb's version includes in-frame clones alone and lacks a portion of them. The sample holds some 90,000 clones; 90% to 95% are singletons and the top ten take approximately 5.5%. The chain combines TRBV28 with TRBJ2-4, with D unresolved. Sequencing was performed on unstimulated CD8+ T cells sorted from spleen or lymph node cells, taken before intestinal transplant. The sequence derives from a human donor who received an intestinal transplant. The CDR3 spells CASSPGNLPIQYF. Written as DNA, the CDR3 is TGTGCCAGCAGTCCGGGTAACCTCCCCATTCAGTACTTC.